The rows below give T cell receptor beta chains drawn from one sample of a study of cytomegalovirus exposure and HLA in healthy donors. TCRdb's copy holds only in-frame clones and misses some; the assay was immunoSEQ multiplex PCR. The sample yields 100,000 to 140,000 clones, roughly 70% seen once. The sample consisted of PBMCs. Receptors originate from a woman aged 40 to 49 in good health and CMV-seropositive. Each CDR3 is given with its conserved first and last residue. The D gene is left open where the match is weak. Part of the rows lack a size; the others show once, few, many or a class for expanded clones.

CDR3 protein,CDR3 DNA,J gene,CDR3 length,D gene,clone size,V gene
CASSGDRGLTPAELFF,TGTGCCAGCAGCGGGGACAGGGGTTTGACTCCGGCGGAGCTGTTTTTT,TRBJ2-2,16,TRBD1,NA,TRBV9
CASSQTDSGDYEQYF,TGCGCCAGCAGCCAGACGGACAGTGGAGATTACGAGCAGTACTTC,TRBJ2-7,15,NA,NA,TRBV4-1
CASSRTGDVTEAFF,TGTGCCAGCAGTCGAACAGGGGATGTCACTGAAGCTTTCTTT,TRBJ1-1,14,TRBD1,NA,TRBV6-4
CAIMGGTSGGPLNEQFF,TGTGCCATCATGGGAGGGACTAGCGGGGGGCCCCTGAATGAGCAGTTCTTC,TRBJ2-1,17,TRBD2,NA,TRBV10-3
CASSAGTGNEKLFF,TGCGCCAGCAGTGCCGGGACAGGGAACGAAAAACTGTTTTTT,TRBJ1-4,14,TRBD1,NA,TRBV10-1
CASSRPTGQGYSPLHF,TGTGCCAGCAGCAGACCTACGGGACAGGGGTATTCACCCCTCCACTTT,TRBJ1-6,16,TRBD1,few,TRBV5-4
CASSYRGTGASPLHF,TGTGCCAGCAGTTACAGGGGGACAGGGGCTTCACCCCTCCACTTT,TRBJ1-6,15,TRBD1,NA,TRBV6-5
CASRGQTGGWETQYF,TGTGCCAGCCGCGGCCAGACAGGGGGCTGGGAGACCCAGTACTTC,TRBJ2-5,15,TRBD1,NA,TRBV2
CASRSPGSPNQPQHF,TGTGCCAGTAGATCACCGGGATCCCCCAATCAGCCCCAGCATTTT,TRBJ1-5,15,NA,NA,TRBV19
CASSQDSRREQFF,TGTGCCAGCAGCCAAGATAGCCGCCGAGAGCAGTTCTTC,TRBJ2-1,13,NA,NA,TRBV14
CASSFVSGTEAFF,TGTGCCAGCAGCTTCGTCTCGGGCACTGAAGCTTTCTTT,TRBJ1-1,13,NA,NA,TRBV7-3
CASSPGGVGAFF,TGTGCCAGCAGCCCTGGGGGGGTAGGAGCTTTCTTT,TRBJ1-1,12,NA,NA,TRBV7-9
CAWEQGSNQPQHF,TGTGCCTGGGAACAGGGGAGCAATCAGCCCCAGCATTTT,TRBJ1-5,13,TRBD1,NA,TRBV30
CASSIVGRGVQYF,TGTGCCAGTAGTATAGTAGGAAGGGGCGTTCAGTACTTC,TRBJ2-4,13,NA,NA,TRBV19
CASSLDSWRGLNTGELFF,TGTGCCAGCAGCTTAGATAGCTGGCGGGGGCTGAACACCGGGGAGCTGTTTTTT,TRBJ2-2,18,NA,NA,TRBV7-8
CASSQDEPGEQFF,TGCGCCAGCAGCCAAGACGAACCCGGTGAGCAGTTCTTC,TRBJ2-1,13,NA,NA,TRBV4-3
CAISELFRYREGFWSGYTF,TGTGCCATCAGTGAGTTGTTTCGGTATAGGGAGGGGTTTTGGAGTGGCTACACCTTC,TRBJ1-2,19,NA,once,TRBV10-3
CATRRRTVNSPLHF,TGTGCCACCAGGCGGAGGACGGTAAATTCACCCCTCCACTTT,TRBJ1-6,14,NA,NA,TRBV15
CASSDTKLGHKFF,TGTGCCAGCAGTGATACGAAACTGGGACACAAGTTCTTC,TRBJ2-1,13,NA,NA,TRBV6-1
CASSEYGTGGDQPQHF,TGTGCCAGCAGTGAATATGGGACAGGGGGCGATCAGCCCCAGCATTTT,TRBJ1-5,16,TRBD1,NA,TRBV6-1
CASSPQDGSSYNEQFF,TGTGCCAGCTCACCCCAGGACGGGAGCTCCTACAATGAGCAGTTCTTC,TRBJ2-1,16,NA,few,TRBV18
CASSLGQTTQGDEKLFF,TGCGCCAGCAGCTTGGGACAAACGACCCAAGGGGATGAAAAACTGTTTTTT,TRBJ1-4,17,NA,NA,TRBV5-1
CASSPGTGSFAQHF,TGTGCCAGCAGTCCCGGGACAGGGTCCTTCGCCCAGCATTTT,TRBJ1-5,14,TRBD1,NA,TRBV2
CATSRDRGATYNSPLHF,TGTGCCACCAGCAGGGACCGGGGGGCGACCTATAATTCACCCCTCCACTTT,TRBJ1-6,17,NA,few,TRBV15
CASSSQGTGVVDEQFF,TGTGCCAGCAGCTCTCAGGGGACAGGGGTGGTAGATGAGCAGTTCTTC,TRBJ2-1,16,TRBD1,NA,TRBV7-6
CASSQPGFYNEQFF,TGTGCCAGCTCACAGCCCGGGTTTTACAATGAGCAGTTCTTC,TRBJ2-1,14,NA,NA,TRBV18
CAWSPGLAGETQYF,TGTGCCTGGAGTCCGGGACTAGCAGGGGAGACCCAGTACTTC,TRBJ2-5,14,TRBD2,NA,TRBV30
CAISESGGFSSYEQYF,TGTGCCATCAGTGAGTCGGGGGGATTTAGCTCCTACGAGCAGTACTTC,TRBJ2-7,16,NA,NA,TRBV10-3
CASSFGHNEQFF,TGTGCCAGCAGCTTTGGACATAATGAGCAGTTCTTC,TRBJ2-1,12,NA,NA,TRBV5-6
CASSPRETDNEKLFF,TGTGCCAGTAGTCCCCGGGAGACAGATAATGAAAAACTGTTTTTT,TRBJ1-4,15,NA,NA,TRBV19